This TCR beta chain was profiled in a study of shared clonotypes between healthy human individuals. This table comes from immunoSEQ multiplex PCR, and its TCRdb copy is limited to in-frame clones, with some not included. This sample yields 980,000 or so clones, of which more than 75% are seen a single time; approximately 1.5% belongs to the top ten. V lost 5 bases and J lost 0, with 16 bases in between. Germline CDR1 reads SEHNR; CDR2 reads FQNEAQ (reference sequence). This CDR3 has 16 amino acids. As regards this clone: Its matching antigen is unknown.

General study findings and limits: Sequencing depth was predicted to influence how clonotypes are shared among donors.

Sequenced: memory CD4+ T cells sorted from blood. Described subset: CD45RA-negative fraction. This chain uses TRBV7-9 with TRBJ1-2; possibly TRBD1 for D (6 bases). The sequence was collected from a man between 18 and 35 years old in good health. The CDR3 bases are TGTGCCAGCAGCCCCGCAGGGGACCAAGCTAACTATGGCTACACCTTC. Its translation is CASSPAGDQANYGYTF.